The 17 T cell receptor beta chains listed next were all sequenced from one sample in a study of Graves' ophthalmopathy and Graves' hyperthyroidism. TCR beta CDR3 amplification used RNA transcripts. Amplification began with first-round RT-PCR using HTBI primers, then second-round multiplex PCR was performed. TCRdb re-analysed the multiplex PCR reads in MiXCR, keeping a single row per CDR3 protein. The sample consists of some 350,000 distinct CDR3 sequences, roughly 17% of them appearing once. Sequences were obtained from peripheral blood. Every receptor here comes from an adult woman with stable Graves' hyperthyroidism.

Many counts were recorded for this clonotype. This rearrangement joins TRBV28 to TRBJ2-7; D unclear. The CDR3 runs 14 residues. The germline gives CDR1 MDHEN, CDR2 SYDVKM. V was pared by 6 bases and J by 5 bases, with 17 bases between. The CDR3, as DNA: TGTGCCAGCAGCCCAGTTGCCCCGCAGAACGAGCAGTACTTC. Amino acid sequence: CASSPVAPQNEQYF.

The sample holds many counts of this clonotype. The DNA for the CDR3 is TGTGCCTGTTCAGACGGGGCAACGATGAACACTGAAGCTTTCTTT. Translated: CACSDGATMNTEAFF. V usage is TRBV30 and J usage is TRBJ1-1, with a weak D call TRBD1 (5 bases). Germline CDR1 GTSNPN, CDR2 SVGIG (reference sequence). V lost 6 bases and J 0 bases, leaving 17 bases between the germline ends. The CDR3 covers 15 residues.

This clonotype was recorded at least ten times. The chain combines TRBV12-3 or TRBV12-4 with TRBJ2-7; weak D call: TRBD1 (7 bases). The CDR3 length is 14 residues. V was pared by 6 bases and J by 3 bases, with 15 bases between. CDR3 in amino acids: CASSTGDSFYEQYF. The CDR3 region has the DNA TGTGCCAGCAGCACAGGGGACTCCTTCTACGAGCAGTACTTC.

This clonotype was seen ten or more times. The chain joins TRBV28 to TRBJ1-1; 9 positions agree with TRBD1. CDR1 is MDHEN, CDR2 SYDVKM, per germline. Trimming cost V 2 bases and J 10 bases; bases outside gene matches: 14. The CDR3 covers 16 residues. The CDR3 loop reads CASSLQAGTGSNAAFF. The CDR3 nucleotides read TGTGCCAGCAGTTTACAGGCGGGGACAGGGAGTAATGCAGCTTTCTTT.

This clonotype was counted at least ten times. The chain combines TRBV7-3 with TRBJ2-5; no definite D call. From germline, CDR1 is SGHTA and CDR2 FQGTGA. The CDR3 is 13 residues long. Trimming took 5 bases from V and 9 from J, leaving 16 bases between them. CDR3: CASSPNNQGSQYF. The CDR3 coding sequence is TGTGCCAGCAGCCCCAACAACCAAGGCTCCCAGTACTTC.

The V call is TRBV20-1, the J call TRBJ1-1; D not certain. V lost 6 bases and J 3 bases, leaving 23 bases between the germline ends. The CDR3 extends over 16 amino acids. The germline CDR1 and CDR2 sequences are DFQATT and SNEGSKA (reference sequence). CDR3 in DNA: TGCAGTGCCATAAAGGGTTATAACGTATTGCACACTGAAGCTTTCTTT. It translates to CSAIKGYNVLHTEAFF.

About this clonotype: At one boundary the junction diverges from the germline segment, which might be a read error. The genes are TRBV2 and TRBJ2-5; TRBD1 matches 7 bases. CDR1 and CDR2 from the germline V gene are SNHLY and FYNNEI. There are 13 residues in the CDR3. The CDR3 nucleotides are TGTGCCAGCTGTGAAGGGGGCATGGAGACCCAGTACTTC. It codes for CASCEGGMETQYF.

Ten or more counts support this clonotype. The chain uses TRBV30 and TRBJ1-2; D gene unclear. The germline CDR1 and CDR2 sequences are GTSNPN and SVGIG (reference sequence). The CDR3 contains 14 residues. Trimming cost V 4 bases and J 2 bases, with 14 bases left between them. CDR3 nucleotides: TGTGCCTGGAAAGGCAAGAATTTGAACTATGGCTACACCTTC. Translating it yields CAWKGKNLNYGYTF.

This clonotype was seen a handful of times. Germline and junction disagree at one end, which may indicate a read error. The chain carries TRBV20-1 and TRBJ2-2, with D perhaps TRBD1 or TRBD2 (6 bases each). This CDR3 contains 15 residues. The germline CDR1 and CDR2 sequences are DFQATT and SNEGSKA (reference sequence). The CDR3 here is CSARIGGTNTGEPFF. DNA of the CDR3: TGCAGTGCTAGAATAGGGGGGACCAACACCGGGGAGCCGTTTTTT.

The chain is built from TRBV7-2 and TRBJ1-2; no definite D call. V was cut by 4 bases and J by 6 bases, with 15 bases left in between. Per germline, CDR1 SGHTA and CDR2 FQGNSA. The CDR3 consists of 14 residues. For the CDR3, the DNA is TGTGCCAGCAGCTCAGCCTCCAGGACGGATGGCTACACCTTC. Amino acids: CASSSASRTDGYTF.

There are many counts of this clonotype. The chain is built from TRBV20-1 and TRBJ2-5; tentatively, D is TRBD1 or TRBD2 (5 bases each). Germline CDR1 and CDR2: DFQATT and SNEGSKA (reference sequence). The CDR3 is 17 residues long. The V end lost 0 bases, the J end lost 0 bases, and 17 bases lay between the germline ends. In DNA form, the CDR3 reads TGCAGTGCTAGAGATAGTTTGGGACGCACGTACCAAGAGACCCAGTACTTC. Its protein is CSARDSLGRTYQETQYF.

In its sample, this clonotype was seen many times. This chain joins TRBV4-1 and TRBJ1-6; 8 bases are a match to TRBD1. The CDR3 has 17 amino acids. Trimming took 3 bases from V and 0 from J; bases not matched to a gene: 4. The germline V gene has CDR1 MGHRA and CDR2 YSYEKL. The CDR3 loop reads CASSQGQADSYNSPLHF. CDR3 DNA sequence: TGCGCCAGCAGCCAGGGACAGGCAGACTCCTATAATTCACCCCTCCACTTT.

This clonotype was observed at least ten times. A read error may produce the germline difference seen at one junction end. The V and J genes are TRBV5-1 and TRBJ1-2; TRBD1 is a possible D gene (6 bases). The CDR3 runs to 13 residues. Germline V CDR1 and CDR2: SGHRS, YFSETQ. CDR3 coding DNA: TGTGCCAGCAGTTTAGTAGGGGGCTATGGCTACACCTTC. This sequence encodes CASSLVGGYGYTF.

Of note for this clonotype: A much larger clone differs by one base, so this may be a read error. J is TRBJ2-7 and V is TRBV5-1, with a tentative D call TRBD2 (5 bases). CDR3 length: 13 amino acids. Germline-derived CDR1 and CDR2 are SGHRS and YFSETQ. CDR3 region: CASSLEEGDEPYF. The CDR3 DNA reads TGCGCCAGCAGCTTGGAAGAGGGAGACGAGCCGTACTTC.

In its sample, this clonotype was seen many times. The gene calls are TRBV11-2 and TRBJ2-7, with D perhaps matching TRBD2 (6 bases). Germline CDR1 is SGHAT and CDR2 is FQNNGV. Between the trimmed V and J ends, which lost 4 bases and 3 bases, there was a span of 13 bases. The CDR3 runs to 14 residues. The CDR3 sequence: CASSSGGANYEQYF. In nucleotides, the CDR3 is TGTGCCAGCAGCTCCGGAGGGGCTAACTACGAGCAGTACTTC.

Ten or more counts support this clonotype. The chain combines TRBV4-3 with TRBJ2-7; perhaps TRBD2 as D (6 bases). Per the germline V gene, CDR1 is LGHNA and CDR2 is YSLEER. CDR3 length: 15 amino acids. V was clipped by 0 bases and J by 3 bases, with 12 bases between them. CDR3 nucleotides: TGCGCCAGCAGCCAAGAACCGGGACTCCACTACGAGCAGTACTTC. It translates to CASSQEPGLHYEQYF.

This clonotype was counted at least ten times. V gene TRBV7-2 combines with J gene TRBJ2-7, with a possible D match to TRBD2 (5 bases). Germline V gene sequence: CDR1 SGHTA, CDR2 FQGNSA. The V gene lost 5 bases and the J gene lost 4 bases, with 12 bases spanning the gap. This CDR3 has 13 residues. In nucleotides, the CDR3 is TGTGCCAGCAGCCTCACTAGTCAGTACGAGCAGTACTTC. Translation: CASSLTSQYEQYF.